A selection of T cell receptor beta chains follows, all from one sample in a study of blood T cell repertoires in COVID-19. The table came from immunoSEQ multiplex PCR; TCRdb's copy has only in-frame clones and leaves some out. This table holds some 350,000 clones, 88% found once. The specimen was peripheral blood. These receptors all stem from a woman aged 70-85 years with COVID-19, enrolled during active disease. Both conserved end residues are part of each CDR3. Fields, in order: J gene, D gene, V gene, clone size, CDR3 protein, CDR3 DNA. D genes are given only for firm matches. Expanded clones get a size class; other rows say once, few or many, or leave the size out.

j_call: TRBJ1-6
d_call: TRBD1
v_call: TRBV9
clone_size: -
cdr3_aa: CASSVGTGLSSPLHF
cdr3_nt: TGTGCCAGCAGCGTAGGGACAGGGCTGAGTTCACCCCTCCACTTT

j_call: TRBJ2-2
d_call: -
v_call: TRBV18
clone_size: -
cdr3_aa: CASSPQRDISTGELFF
cdr3_nt: TGTGCCAGCTCACCACAAAGGGACATATCCACCGGGGAGCTGTTTTTT

j_call: TRBJ1-4
d_call: -
v_call: TRBV29-1
clone_size: -
cdr3_aa: CSVELHEKLFF
cdr3_nt: TGCAGCGTAGAGTTGCATGAAAAACTGTTTTTT

j_call: TRBJ1-1
d_call: -
v_call: TRBV6-1
clone_size: -
cdr3_aa: CASSDQVDTEAFF
cdr3_nt: TGTGCCAGCAGTGACCAGGTAGACACTGAAGCTTTCTTT

j_call: TRBJ2-3
d_call: -
v_call: TRBV9
clone_size: -
cdr3_aa: CASRLGQGTTDTQYF
cdr3_nt: TGTGCCAGCAGGCTCGGGCAGGGAACCACAGATACGCAGTATTTT

j_call: TRBJ1-4
d_call: TRBD1
v_call: TRBV5-1
clone_size: few
cdr3_aa: CASSLWTGGITNEKLFF
cdr3_nt: TGCGCCAGCAGCCTATGGACAGGGGGAATAACTAATGAAAAACTGTTTTTT

j_call: TRBJ1-4
d_call: -
v_call: TRBV5-1
clone_size: -
cdr3_aa: CASSREATNEKLFF
cdr3_nt: TGCGCCAGCAGCCGGGAAGCAACTAATGAAAAACTGTTTTTT

j_call: TRBJ2-2
d_call: TRBD1
v_call: TRBV5-1
clone_size: -
cdr3_aa: CASGDRPSTGELFF
cdr3_nt: TGCGCCAGTGGGGACAGGCCCTCCACCGGGGAGCTGTTTTTT

j_call: TRBJ2-2
d_call: TRBD2
v_call: TRBV4-1
clone_size: -
cdr3_aa: CASSHPSGAFTGELFF
cdr3_nt: TGCGCCAGCAGCCACCCTAGCGGGGCATTCACCGGGGAGCTGTTTTTT

j_call: TRBJ1-1
d_call: -
v_call: TRBV4-1
clone_size: -
cdr3_aa: CASSPRGSTEAFF
cdr3_nt: TGCGCCAGCAGTCCACGGGGATCCACTGAAGCTTTCTTT

j_call: TRBJ2-1
d_call: TRBD2
v_call: TRBV4-2
clone_size: -
cdr3_aa: CASSQVLSGGRHNEQFF
cdr3_nt: TGTGCCAGCAGCCAAGTCCTTAGCGGGGGGAGACACAATGAGCAGTTCTTC

j_call: TRBJ2-5
d_call: TRBD1
v_call: TRBV6-1
clone_size: -
cdr3_aa: CASSETGRRLGQETQYF
cdr3_nt: TGTGCCAGCAGTGAGACAGGGAGAAGGTTGGGCCAAGAGACCCAGTACTTC

j_call: TRBJ1-2
d_call: -
v_call: TRBV19
clone_size: -
cdr3_aa: CASRTDTGKGYGYTF
cdr3_nt: TGTGCCAGTAGGACCGATACAGGGAAGGGATATGGCTACACCTTC

j_call: TRBJ1-2
d_call: TRBD1
v_call: TRBV5-8
clone_size: -
cdr3_aa: CASSFSGTDYGYTF
cdr3_nt: TGTGCCAGCAGCTTCTCCGGGACAGACTATGGCTACACCTTC

j_call: TRBJ2-5
d_call: -
v_call: TRBV7-2
clone_size: -
cdr3_aa: CASSFLVEETQYF
cdr3_nt: TGTGCCAGCAGCTTTCTAGTGGAAGAGACCCAGTACTTC

j_call: TRBJ1-2
d_call: -
v_call: TRBV7-9
clone_size: -
cdr3_aa: CASREAGYGYTF
cdr3_nt: TGTGCCAGCAGGGAGGCTGGCTATGGCTACACCTTC

j_call: TRBJ1-5
d_call: TRBD1
v_call: TRBV6-2/TRBV6-3
clone_size: -
cdr3_aa: CASSSEGARPQHF
cdr3_nt: TGTGCCAGCAGTTCCGAGGGGGCAAGGCCCCAGCATTTT

j_call: TRBJ2-7
d_call: -
v_call: TRBV7-2
clone_size: -
cdr3_aa: CASSTGTPPYEQYF
cdr3_nt: TGTGCCAGCAGTACCGGGACTCCTCCCTACGAGCAGTACTTC

j_call: TRBJ2-7
d_call: TRBD1
v_call: TRBV3-1/TRBV3-2
clone_size: -
cdr3_aa: CASSQGPGQLYEQYF
cdr3_nt: TGTGCCAGCAGCCAAGGACCGGGACAGCTTTACGAGCAGTACTTC

j_call: TRBJ2-3
d_call: TRBD1
v_call: TRBV27
clone_size: -
cdr3_aa: CASSLRTGFTDTQYF
cdr3_nt: TGTGCCAGCAGTCTAAGGACAGGGTTCACAGATACGCAGTATTTT

j_call: TRBJ2-1
d_call: -
v_call: TRBV30
clone_size: -
cdr3_aa: CAGLANNEQFF
cdr3_nt: TGTGCCGGGCTAGCGAACAATGAGCAGTTCTTC

j_call: TRBJ2-7
d_call: TRBD2
v_call: TRBV28
clone_size: -
cdr3_aa: CASTPGGSYEQYF
cdr3_nt: TGTGCCAGCACCCCGGGGGGGTCCTACGAGCAGTACTTC

j_call: TRBJ1-2
d_call: -
v_call: TRBV3-1/TRBV3-2
clone_size: -
cdr3_aa: CASSPPTLNYGYTF
cdr3_nt: TGTGCCAGCAGCCCTCCAACATTAAACTATGGCTACACCTTC

j_call: TRBJ2-1
d_call: TRBD2
v_call: TRBV2
clone_size: -
cdr3_aa: CASRTGTSGSGEQFF
cdr3_nt: TGTGCCAGCAGGACCGGGACTAGCGGGAGCGGGGAGCAGTTCTTC

j_call: TRBJ1-3
d_call: TRBD1
v_call: TRBV9
clone_size: -
cdr3_aa: CASSVGSQGFSGNTIYF
cdr3_nt: TGTGCCAGCAGCGTAGGTTCACAGGGGTTCTCTGGAAACACCATATATTTT

j_call: TRBJ1-5
d_call: -
v_call: TRBV27
clone_size: -
cdr3_aa: CASSPQDGAQHF
cdr3_nt: TGTGCCAGCAGTCCCCAGGACGGGGCCCAGCATTTT

j_call: TRBJ1-2
d_call: -
v_call: TRBV2
clone_size: -
cdr3_aa: CASSGTGVNGYTF
cdr3_nt: TGTGCCAGCAGTGGAACCGGGGTCAATGGCTACACCTTC

j_call: TRBJ1-5
d_call: TRBD1
v_call: TRBV6-4
clone_size: few
cdr3_aa: CASSQTGANQPQHF
cdr3_nt: TGTGCCAGCAGTCAGACAGGGGCTAATCAGCCCCAGCATTTT

j_call: TRBJ1-3
d_call: -
v_call: TRBV24-1
clone_size: -
cdr3_aa: CATSDGGAGNTIYF
cdr3_nt: TGTGCCACCAGTGATGGGGGGGCTGGAAACACCATATATTTT

j_call: TRBJ2-1
d_call: -
v_call: TRBV6-1
clone_size: once
cdr3_aa: CASSDNYREQFF
cdr3_nt: TGTGCCAGCAGTGACAACTACAGGGAGCAGTTCTTC

j_call: TRBJ1-2
d_call: -
v_call: TRBV6-5
clone_size: -
cdr3_aa: CASRSVGYTF
cdr3_nt: TGTGCCAGCAGGAGCGTTGGCTACACCTTC

j_call: TRBJ2-3
d_call: -
v_call: TRBV28
clone_size: -
cdr3_aa: CASIRTRGGSDTQYF
cdr3_nt: TGTGCCAGCATCCGGACTCGGGGAGGATCAGATACGCAGTATTTT

j_call: TRBJ1-1
d_call: -
v_call: TRBV27
clone_size: -
cdr3_aa: CASSLFRNTEAFF
cdr3_nt: TGTGCCAGCAGTCTCTTCCGGAACACTGAAGCTTTCTTT

j_call: TRBJ2-7
d_call: TRBD1
v_call: TRBV10-2
clone_size: -
cdr3_aa: CASSGAGGLEQYF
cdr3_nt: TGCGCCAGCAGTGGAGCAGGGGGCCTCGAGCAGTACTTC

j_call: TRBJ1-1
d_call: -
v_call: TRBV6-5
clone_size: -
cdr3_aa: CASSSGWENTEAFF
cdr3_nt: TGTGCCAGCAGTTCAGGGTGGGAAAACACTGAAGCTTTCTTT

j_call: TRBJ1-2
d_call: -
v_call: TRBV7-2
clone_size: -
cdr3_aa: CASSYRVRYGYTF
cdr3_nt: TGTGCCAGCAGCTACAGGGTTCGGTATGGCTACACCTTC

j_call: TRBJ1-1
d_call: -
v_call: TRBV30
clone_size: -
cdr3_aa: CAWSLTGNTEAFF
cdr3_nt: TGTGCCTGGAGTCTAACTGGGAACACTGAAGCTTTCTTT

j_call: TRBJ1-1
d_call: TRBD1
v_call: TRBV19
clone_size: -
cdr3_aa: CASSKYRGSNTEAFF
cdr3_nt: TGTGCCAGTAGCAAATACAGGGGGAGTAACACTGAAGCTTTCTTT

j_call: TRBJ1-1
d_call: -
v_call: TRBV6-5
clone_size: once
cdr3_aa: CASTHGVEAFF
cdr3_nt: TGTGCCAGCACCCACGGAGTTGAAGCTTTCTTT

j_call: TRBJ2-7
d_call: TRBD1
v_call: TRBV2
clone_size: few
cdr3_aa: CASSEHRGPLSYEQYF
cdr3_nt: TGTGCCAGCAGCGAACACAGGGGGCCTCTATCCTACGAGCAGTACTTC

j_call: TRBJ1-1
d_call: TRBD1
v_call: TRBV6-2/TRBV6-3
clone_size: few
cdr3_aa: CASSPRDRAGTEAFF
cdr3_nt: TGTGCCAGCAGTCCCAGGGACAGGGCAGGCACTGAAGCTTTCTTT

j_call: TRBJ2-3
d_call: -
v_call: TRBV11-3
clone_size: -
cdr3_aa: CASSLGGPDTQYF
cdr3_nt: TGTGCCAGCAGCTTAGGGGGGCCGGATACGCAGTATTTT

j_call: TRBJ1-2
d_call: TRBD1
v_call: TRBV27
clone_size: -
cdr3_aa: CASSTRQGNNYGYTF
cdr3_nt: TGTGCCAGCAGTACCCGACAGGGGAATAACTATGGCTACACCTTC

j_call: TRBJ1-4
d_call: -
v_call: TRBV5-1
clone_size: -
cdr3_aa: CASSTQGTANEKLFF
cdr3_nt: TGCGCCAGCAGCACTCAGGGCACCGCTAATGAAAAACTGTTTTTT

j_call: TRBJ2-7
d_call: -
v_call: TRBV24-1
clone_size: -
cdr3_aa: CATSAKGGLTYEQYF
cdr3_nt: TGTGCCACCAGTGCTAAAGGAGGGCTCACCTACGAGCAGTACTTC

j_call: TRBJ1-1
d_call: -
v_call: TRBV7-9
clone_size: -
cdr3_aa: CASSLVATEAFF
cdr3_nt: TGTGCCAGCAGCTTAGTAGCAACTGAAGCTTTCTTT

j_call: TRBJ1-4
d_call: TRBD1
v_call: TRBV6-1
clone_size: -
cdr3_aa: CASSEGGTGGKSVSF
cdr3_nt: TGTGCCAGCAGTGAAGGGGGGACAGGGGGCAAGTCCGTGAGTTTT

j_call: TRBJ2-7
d_call: TRBD1
v_call: TRBV6-4
clone_size: -
cdr3_aa: CASTSWDRAGEQYF
cdr3_nt: TGTGCCAGCACATCTTGGGACAGGGCTGGCGAGCAGTACTTC

j_call: TRBJ1-1
d_call: -
v_call: TRBV11-1
clone_size: -
cdr3_aa: CASSLRNTEAFF
cdr3_nt: TGTGCCAGCAGCTTACGTAACACTGAAGCTTTCTTT

j_call: TRBJ2-7
d_call: -
v_call: TRBV7-9
clone_size: -
cdr3_aa: CASSLANRFEQYF
cdr3_nt: TGTGCCAGCAGCTTAGCCAACAGGTTCGAGCAGTACTTC

j_call: TRBJ2-2
d_call: -
v_call: TRBV6-5
clone_size: -
cdr3_aa: CASSSDGGHGELFF
cdr3_nt: TGTGCCAGCAGTTCAGACGGAGGGCACGGGGAGCTGTTTTTT

j_call: TRBJ1-6
d_call: TRBD1
v_call: TRBV9
clone_size: -
cdr3_aa: CASSVAWDRDSPLHF
cdr3_nt: TGTGCCAGCAGCGTAGCGTGGGACAGGGATTCACCCCTCCACTTT

j_call: TRBJ1-5
d_call: TRBD1
v_call: TRBV24-1
clone_size: -
cdr3_aa: CATSDGDSRPQHF
cdr3_nt: TGTGCCACCAGTGATGGGGACAGTCGGCCCCAGCATTTT

j_call: TRBJ1-4
d_call: TRBD1
v_call: TRBV6-5
clone_size: -
cdr3_aa: CASSFTGGVEKLFF
cdr3_nt: TGTGCCAGCAGCTTCACAGGGGGGGTAGAAAAACTGTTTTTT

j_call: TRBJ2-3
d_call: TRBD2
v_call: TRBV2
clone_size: -
cdr3_aa: CATTGPSGADTQYF
cdr3_nt: TGTGCCACTACGGGGCCTAGCGGGGCAGATACGCAGTATTTT